These 25 T cell receptor beta chains came from one sample sequenced in a study of cytomegalovirus exposure and HLA in healthy donors. Use of 60 Vbeta and 13 Jbeta primers characterized the PCR. Profiled with immunoSEQ multiplex PCR; TCRdb holds only in-frame clones, not every one. Among around 200,000 clones listed, roughly 79% were seen once. The specimen sequenced was PBMCs. The source is a man in his thirties or forties in good health and CMV-seronegative.

V is TRBV19 and J is TRBJ2-2; TRBD2 is a possible D gene (5 bases). This CDR3 is 14 amino acids long. Germline-derived CDR1 and CDR2 are LNHDA and SQIVND (reference sequence). V lost 11 bases and J 0 bases, leaving 13 bases between the germline ends. This CDR3 is CASESGANTGELFF. The CDR3 DNA reads TGTGCCTCAGAGAGCGGAGCGAACACCGGGGAGCTGTTTTTT.

The rearrangement links TRBV19 to TRBJ2-3; 8 bases match TRBD1. Germline V gene sequence: CDR1 LNHDA, CDR2 SQIVND (reference sequence). The CDR3 totals 14 residues. The V segment lost 7 bases and the J segment 2 bases; nucleotides outside the gene matches: 5. The CDR3 DNA sequence: TGTGCCAGTACCCTGACAGGGGCCACAGATACGCAGTATTTT. Protein sequence: CASTLTGATDTQYF.

Only a few counts were recorded for this clone. CDR3 bases: TGTGCCAGCAAGGGGGGACTAGCTGACACCGGGGAGCTGTTTTTT. It codes for CASKGGLADTGELFF. The V and J genes are TRBV19 and TRBJ2-2; TRBD2 aligns across 9 bases. Germline V gene lookup returns CDR1 LNHDA and CDR2 SQIVND (reference sequence). There are 15 residues in the CDR3. Losses at the gene ends were 9 bases for V and 3 bases for J; bases not matched to a gene: 8.

This clone was recorded only once. The V and J genes are TRBV27 and TRBJ1-3; 8 positions agree with TRBD1. Germline V gene lookup returns CDR1 MNHEY and CDR2 SMNVEV (reference sequence). This CDR3 region has 18 residues. The junction had 12 bases not matched to a gene; V was cut back by 1 base and J by 4 bases. The CDR3 here is CASSLFPTGTGPGNTIYF. CDR3 coding DNA: TGTGCCAGCAGTTTATTCCCCACCGGGACAGGCCCCGGAAACACCATATATTTT.

The table lists this clone with a few counts. The CDR3 DNA reads as TGTGCCAGCAGCTTAGTCCGGGACAGTAACTATGGCTACACCTTC. It translates to CASSLVRDSNYGYTF. V and J are TRBV7-6 and TRBJ1-2; 7 nucleotides match TRBD1. J gave up 1 base and V 1 base, and 3 bases lay outside the gene matches. CDR3 length equals 15 residues. Germline-derived CDR1 and CDR2 are SGHVS and FNYEAQ.

The chain recombines TRBV7-2 with TRBJ1-2; TRBD1 agrees at 8 bases. Germline values: CDR1 SGHTA, CDR2 FQGNSA. Trimming took 4 bases from V and 14 from J; bases not matched to a gene: 9. This CDR3 is built from 12 residues. CDR3 in amino acids: CASSYTDRDWTF. The CDR3 DNA sequence: TGTGCCAGCAGCTACACGGACAGGGACTGGACCTTC.

Here the CDR3 DNA reads TGTGCCAGCAGTGCCGAGGGGGCAGGGCCCGGGGACAGGGACACTGAAGCTTTCTTT. It is translated as CASSAEGAGPGDRDTEAFF. This chain uses TRBV28 with TRBJ1-1; TRBD1 matches 9 bases. CDR3 length equals 19 residues. CDR1 and CDR2 (germline): MDHEN, SYDVKM. V was pared by 5 bases and J by 3 bases, with 19 bases of the junction left unmatched.

CDR3 loop: CASSLGGRREGEQYF. In DNA, the CDR3 is TGTGCCAGCAGCTTGGGTGGACGGAGGGAGGGGGAGCAGTACTTC. V usage is TRBV5-4 and J usage is TRBJ2-7, with 7 bases aligning to TRBD2. The CDR3 has 15 residues. CDR1 and CDR2 from the germline V gene are SGHNT and YYREEE (reference sequence). V lost 0 bases, J lost 7 bases, and 10 bases stayed unmatched.

This rearrangement joins TRBV11-2 to TRBJ2-3; D may be TRBD2 (5 bases). V lost 5 bases, J lost 3 bases, and 15 bases lay in between. CDR1 is SGHAT, CDR2 FQNNGV, per germline. The length of the CDR3 is 15 residues. CDR3 nucleotides: TGTGCCAGCAGCGCCCTCGGTGAGGGAACAGATACGCAGTATTTT. Amino acid sequence: CASSALGEGTDTQYF. The full variable domain, with the rest looked up from reference TRBV11-2 and TRBJ2-3, is EAGVAQSPRYKIIEKRQSVAFWCNPISGHATLYWYQQILGQGPKLLIQFQNNGVVDDSQLPKDRFSAERLKGVDSTLKIQPAKLEDSAVYLCASSALGEGTDTQYFGPGTRLTVL.

This clone is a singleton in its sample. Other DNA sequences in this specimen translate into the identical CDR3. V is TRBV6-5 and J is TRBJ1-5; no definite D call. Per germline, CDR1 MNHEY and CDR2 SVGAGI. CDR3 length: 13 amino acids. The V gene lost 5 bases and the J gene lost 2 bases, with 7 bases spanning the gap. The CDR3 nucleotides are TGTGCCAGCAGTCCCGAGCGCAATCAGCCCCAGCATTTT. Translating gives CASSPERNQPQHF.

V is TRBV2 and J is TRBJ1-5; D unclear. Trimming took 3 bases from V and 8 from J, leaving 17 bases between them. CDR1 SNHLY and CDR2 FYNNEI come from the germline V gene. The CDR3 consists of 15 residues. The CDR3 sequence is CASSDSPLEIKPQHF. The CDR3 region has the DNA TGTGCCAGCAGTGATTCCCCCCTAGAGATCAAGCCCCAGCATTTT.

There are a few counts of this clone. The chain combines TRBV30 with TRBJ2-1; D call uncertain. The CDR3 consists of 10 residues. Germline lookup yields CDR1 GTSNPN and CDR2 SVGIG (reference sequence). The CDR3 bases are TGTTCTCTACTGCTGGATGAGCAGTTCTTC. Protein: CSLLLDEQFF.

The V and J genes are TRBV10-1 and TRBJ2-7, with D perhaps TRBD1 (6 bases). The CDR3 extends over 14 amino acids. Trimming cost V 0 bases and J 7 bases, with 13 bases left between them. Per germline, CDR1 WNHNN and CDR2 SYGVQD (reference sequence). The CDR3 protein is CASSESVGAREQYF. CDR3 nucleotides: TGCGCCAGCAGTGAGTCTGTGGGGGCTCGAGAGCAGTACTTC.

The chain links TRBV7-6 to TRBJ1-1; D uncertain. The CDR3 covers 13 residues. Trimming took 0 bases from V and 1 from J, leaving 3 bases between them. Per the germline V gene, CDR1 is SGHVS and CDR2 is FNYEAQ. The DNA for the CDR3 is TGTGCCAGCAGCTTAGCAGCGAACACTGAAGCTTTCTTT. This gives the protein CASSLAANTEAFF.

This clone was counted only a few times. The V call is TRBV2, the J call TRBJ2-3; no definite D call. The germline V and J ends were trimmed by 7 bases and 11 bases, with 22 bases remaining between them. CDR3 length: 14 residues. Germline values: CDR1 SNHLY, CDR2 FYNNEI. As DNA, the CDR3 is TGTGCCAGCAACAGTGAAGGTCGAGAGTATGGGCAGTATTTT. As protein: CASNSEGREYGQYF.

CDR3 region: CASSYRVQISGELFF. In DNA, the CDR3 is TGTGCCAGCAGTTACCGGGTCCAAATTTCCGGGGAGCTGTTTTTT. J is TRBJ2-2 and V is TRBV6-5; D is ambiguous. V gave up 2 bases and J gave up 6 bases, with 13 bases separating them. The CDR3 is made up of 15 amino acids. Germline CDR1 MNHEY, CDR2 SVGAGI.

The chain combines TRBV2 with TRBJ2-7, with D uncertain. Trimming removed 5 bases from V and 3 bases from J, with 5 bases in between. This CDR3 is 11 amino acids long. CDR1 and CDR2 from the germline V gene are SNHLY and FYNNEI. Here the CDR3 reads CASSPHYEQYF. CDR3 bases: TGTGCCAGCAGTCCCCACTACGAGCAGTACTTC.

This rearrangement joins TRBV5-4 to TRBJ2-7, with TRBD2 matching 15 bases. This CDR3 region has 18 residues. In germline, CDR1 is SGHNT, CDR2 YYREEE (reference sequence). V lost 0 bases, J lost 3 bases, and 7 bases stayed unmatched. CDR3 coding DNA: TGTGCCAGCAGCTTGGGTGGGACTAGCGGGAGGATGGTCTACGAGCAGTACTTC. Its translation: CASSLGGTSGRMVYEQYF.

This clone was seen more than once but under ten times. This sequence joins TRBV7-9 and TRBJ2-7, with D tentatively TRBD1 (5 bases). Trimming cost V 11 bases and J 4 bases, with 12 bases left between them. Germline V gene sequence: CDR1 SEHNR, CDR2 FQNEAQ (reference sequence). The CDR3 length is 11 residues. The CDR3 region is CAAQQEYEQYF. CDR3 nucleotides: TGTGCCGCCCAACAGGAGTACGAGCAGTACTTC.

The chain joins TRBV5-1 to TRBJ1-1; unclear D gene. Germline CDR1 reads SGHRS; CDR2 reads YFSETQ. Trimming stripped 1 base from V and 7 bases from J, with 8 bases between. CDR3 size: 12 residues. This CDR3 is CASSLSPGEAFF. The CDR3 nucleotides are TGCGCCAGCAGCTTGTCTCCGGGTGAAGCTTTCTTT.

V is TRBV5-5 and J is TRBJ1-2; no definite D call. Trimming removed 0 bases from V and 6 bases from J, with 6 bases in between. The CDR3 loop spans 12 amino acids. The germline V gene encodes CDR1 SGHKS and CDR2 YYEKEE (reference sequence). The CDR3 DNA is TGTGCCAGCAGCTTGGACAGAGATGGCTACACCTTC. It translates to CASSLDRDGYTF.

The gene calls are TRBV9 and TRBJ2-1; D possibly corresponds to TRBD1 (6 bases). Germline assignment: CDR1 SGDLS and CDR2 YYNGEE. This CDR3 contains 17 residues. The V and J ends lost 8 bases and 0 bases respectively, with 21 bases between them. In nucleotides, the CDR3 is TGTGCCAGTTCGACGACGGGACACCAGAGCTCCTACAATGAGCAGTTCTTC. Amino acid sequence: CASSTTGHQSSYNEQFF.

This clone was seen only a few times. J is TRBJ2-7 and V is TRBV11-2; 15 bases agree with TRBD2. The CDR3 runs to 19 residues. The germline gives CDR1 SGHAT, CDR2 FQNNGV. V gave up 1 base and J gave up 3 bases; unmatched junction bases: 10. The CDR3 sequence is CASSLAGTSGRTNFYEQYF. DNA of the CDR3: TGTGCCAGCAGCTTAGCCGGGACTAGCGGGAGGACTAACTTCTACGAGCAGTACTTC.

This clone has just a few counts. The J gene is TRBJ1-2, the V gene TRBV4-1; D is unclear. CDR1 MGHRA and CDR2 YSYEKL come from the germline V gene. Between the trimmed V and J ends, which lost 2 bases and 2 bases, there was a span of 6 bases. The CDR3 totals 13 residues. DNA for the CDR3: TGCGCCAGCAGCCAAAGTGAGAACTATGGCTACACCTTC. It is translated as CASSQSENYGYTF.

This clone has only a few counts. The J gene is TRBJ1-4, the V gene TRBV11-2; unclear D gene. Germline V gene sequence: CDR1 SGHAT, CDR2 FQNNGV. The CDR3 consists of 16 residues. Deletions cut 2 bases from V and 2 bases from J, with 12 bases between. The CDR3 sequence: CASSLLVSSTNEKLFF. In DNA, the CDR3 is TGTGCCAGCAGCTTATTGGTGAGCTCCACTAATGAAAAACTGTTTTTT. Supplemented by reference TRBV11-2 and TRBJ1-4, the full variable domain reads EAGVAQSPRYKIIEKRQSVAFWCNPISGHATLYWYQQILGQGPKLLIQFQNNGVVDDSQLPKDRFSAERLKGVDSTLKIQPAKLEDSAVYLCASSLLVSSTNEKLFFGSGTQLSVL.